Following are 25 T cell receptor beta chains from one sample sequenced in a study of T-cell reconstitution after alpha-beta-depleted transplantation in children. As it was prepared, the TCRbeta library received unique molecular identifiers. One entry per CDR3 protein, called by TCRdb with MiXCR from the PCR reads. Altogether about 580,000 distinct CDR3 sequences are present, 20% to 25% being singletons, with the ten largest covering roughly 14%. The source was PBMCs, mostly from graft donor cells, collected 360 days after TCRalphabeta/CD19-depleted stem cell transplant. All receptors come from a boy in the first two years of life who had a stem cell transplant for acute myeloid leukemia, so the T cells may come from the graft donor.

This clonotype was seen at least ten times. The V gene is TRBV29-1, the J gene TRBJ2-7, with 11 bases matching TRBD1. This CDR3 region has 17 residues. Germline V gene lookup returns CDR1 SQVTM and CDR2 ANQGSEA. V gave up 4 bases and J gave up 5 bases; unmatched junction bases: 16. CDR3 region: CSVGYSPPGQGDNEQYV. DNA of the CDR3: TGCAGCGTTGGATACAGTCCGCCGGGACAGGGGGACAACGAGCAGTACGTC.

This clonotype was detected a few times. In DNA form, the CDR3 reads TGTGCCAGCAGCGCACACCGCGGGACGCACAAAGAGACCCAGTACTTC. Translating it yields CASSAHRGTHKETQYF. V and J are TRBV9 and TRBJ2-5, with a weak D call TRBD2 (6 bases). The CDR3 covers 16 residues. The germline V and J ends were trimmed by 3 bases and 3 bases, with 18 bases remaining between them. Germline V lookup: CDR1 SGDLS, CDR2 YYNGEE.

This chain uses TRBV27 with TRBJ2-1, with 9 positions matching TRBD1. Germline assignment: CDR1 MNHEY and CDR2 SMNVEV (reference sequence). This CDR3 has 15 residues. V lost 5 bases and J lost 6; bases outside the gene matches: 8. The CDR3 DNA is TGTGCCAGCAGTACCGGGACAGGGAACGTCAATGAGCAGTTCTTC. It yields the protein CASSTGTGNVNEQFF.

The chain uses TRBV20-1 and TRBJ2-1; 9 bases match TRBD2. This CDR3 comprises 15 residues. Germline CDR1 and CDR2: DFQATT and SNEGSKA (reference sequence). V was clipped by 0 bases and J by 3 bases; unmatched bases: 3. This CDR3 is CSARDVTSGYNEQFF. CDR3 DNA sequence: TGCAGTGCTAGAGATGTGACTAGCGGCTACAATGAGCAGTTCTTC.

The V and J genes are TRBV7-3 and TRBJ2-7; 7 bases align to TRBD1. Germline-derived CDR1 and CDR2 are SGHTA and FQGTGA. V was clipped by 5 bases and J by 9 bases; unmatched bases: 16. CDR3 length: 15 amino acids. Written as DNA, the CDR3 is TGTGCCAGCAGCGTCCAAGGGGGCTCCCTGGATCTGCAGTACTTC. Translation: CASSVQGGSLDLQYF. The full variable domain, in which reference TRBV7-3 and TRBJ2-7 provide the parts outside the CDR3, is GAGVSQTPSNKVTEKGKYVELRCDPISGHTALYWYRQSLGQGPEFLIYFQGTGAADDSGLPNDRFFAVRPEGSVSTLKIQRTERGDSAVYLCASSVQGGSLDLQYFGPGTRLTVT.

This clonotype occurred a few times. V usage is TRBV6-5 and J usage is TRBJ2-7; no clear D gene. In germline, CDR1 is MNHEY, CDR2 SVGAGI. V lost 0 bases and J 5 bases, leaving 8 bases between the germline ends. CDR3 size: 13 residues. The CDR3 protein is CASSYSRADEQYF. The CDR3, as DNA: TGTGCCAGCAGTTACTCCCGGGCGGACGAGCAGTACTTC.

This clonotype was observed at least ten times. V and J are TRBV20-1 and TRBJ2-7, with D hard to call. V gave up 4 bases and J gave up 3 bases, with 7 bases separating them. Germline loops: CDR1 DFQATT, CDR2 SNEGSKA (reference sequence). This CDR3 has 11 amino acids. CDR3 DNA: TGCAGTGCTATCGATAACTACGAGCAGTACTTC. Amino acid sequence: CSAIDNYEQYF.

J is TRBJ2-3 and V is TRBV24-1, with 8 bases lining up with TRBD1. V shed 5 bases, J shed 6 bases, and the junction held 9 bases outside the gene matches. This CDR3 has 15 residues. Germline V gene sequence: CDR1 KGHDR, CDR2 SFDVKD. CDR3 loop: CATSGGQGSWDTQYF. In DNA, the CDR3 is TGTGCCACCAGTGGAGGACAGGGAAGTTGGGATACGCAGTATTTT.

The table lists this clonotype with many counts. The rearrangement links TRBV20-1 to TRBJ2-3; 9 bases align to TRBD2. Looked up from germline, CDR1 is DFQATT and CDR2 is SNEGSKA (reference sequence). V lost 6 bases and J lost 6; bases outside the gene matches: 4. The CDR3 runs to 12 residues. The CDR3: CSAKGLADTQYF. The CDR3 nucleotides read TGCAGTGCCAAAGGACTAGCGGATACGCAGTATTTT.

This clonotype was observed many times. The chain links TRBV12-3 or TRBV12-4 to TRBJ2-3; 7 nucleotides line up with TRBD2. J lost 4 bases, V lost 5 bases, and 9 bases had no gene match. This CDR3 region has 15 residues. CDR3 protein: CASSTGLVRSDTQYF. The DNA of the CDR3 is TGTGCCAGCAGTACCGGACTAGTCAGGTCAGATACGCAGTATTTT.

This clonotype was recorded at least ten times. The chain has TRBV29-1 and TRBJ2-7; D could derive from TRBD1 or TRBD2 (5 bases each). Trimming took 4 bases from V and 1 from J, leaving 11 bases between them. CDR3 size: 13 residues. Germline V gene sequence: CDR1 SQVTM, CDR2 ANQGSEA. This CDR3 reads CSVAPGQSYEQYV. DNA for the CDR3: TGCAGCGTTGCGCCGGGGCAATCCTACGAGCAGTACGTC.

This clonotype was detected ten times or more. The V call is TRBV20-1, the J call TRBJ2-1, with a possible D match to TRBD1 (5 bases). Germline assignment: CDR1 DFQATT and CDR2 SNEGSKA (reference sequence). The CDR3 extends over 13 amino acids. Trimming removed 5 bases from V and 2 bases from J, with 10 bases in between. The CDR3 sequence: CSAGASPYNEQFF. CDR3 bases: TGCAGTGCTGGGGCATCCCCCTACAATGAGCAGTTCTTC.

The J gene is TRBJ2-7, the V gene TRBV7-2; D unresolved. The CDR3 length is 11 residues. Trimming shortened V by 5 bases and J by 3 bases, and 5 bases separated the two germline ends. Germline-derived CDR1 and CDR2 are SGHTA and FQGNSA. CDR3 in amino acids: CASSQFYEQYF. The CDR3 DNA reads TGTGCCAGCAGCCAATTCTACGAGCAGTACTTC.

Points on this clonotype: A read error may be the cause here, since a much bigger clone is one base away. The chain is built from TRBV12-3 or TRBV12-4 and TRBJ2-3; 12 nucleotides match TRBD2. J was trimmed by 0 bases and V by 2 bases; bases with no gene match: 3. This CDR3 contains 17 residues. The CDR3 sequence: CASSLLAGGPSTDTQYF. As DNA, the CDR3 is TGTGCCAGCAGTTTACTAGCGGGGGGGCCTAGCACAGATACGCAGTATTTT.

This clonotype was seen many times. The J gene is TRBJ1-1, the V gene TRBV7-2; the D is unclear. The V gene lost 0 bases and the J gene lost 1 base, with 15 bases spanning the gap. Germline V lookup: CDR1 SGHTA, CDR2 FQGNSA. The CDR3 is made up of 17 amino acids. For the CDR3, the DNA is TGTGCCAGCAGCTTAGCTCCCCGGGTAAGGAGGAACACTGAAGCTTTCTTT. Its translation: CASSLAPRVRRNTEAFF. Combining the CDR3 with reference TRBV7-2 and TRBJ1-1 gives the whole variable domain GAGVSQSPSNKVTEKGKDVELRCDPISGHTALYWYRQSLGQGLEFLIYFQGNSAPDKSGLPSDRFSAERTGGSVSTLTIQRTQQEDSAVYLCASSLAPRVRRNTEAFFGQGTRLTVV.

CDR3 amino acids: CASTKGLADEQFF. CDR3 nucleotides: TGTGCCAGCACCAAGGGGCTAGCGGACGAGCAGTTCTTC. This sequence joins TRBV6-1 and TRBJ2-1, with TRBD2 matching over 7 bases. In germline, CDR1 is MNHNS, CDR2 SASEGT. The CDR3 length is 13 residues. J gave up 10 bases and V 7 bases, and 10 bases lay outside the gene matches.

Only a few counts were recorded for this clonotype. The chain employs TRBV20-1 and TRBJ2-7, with 7 bases lining up with TRBD2. Germline CDR1 reads DFQATT; CDR2 reads SNEGSKA (reference sequence). V shed 8 bases, J shed 3 bases, and the junction held 7 bases outside the gene matches. CDR3 length equals 12 residues. CDR3 DNA sequence: TGCAGTCTTGGGGCTAGCGGCTACGAGCAGTACGTC. Residues: CSLGASGYEQYV.

V usage is TRBV6-6 and J usage is TRBJ1-5; D gene unclear. The V gene lost 2 bases and the J gene lost 4 bases, with 6 bases spanning the gap. The V gene's germline CDR1 is MNHNY and CDR2 SVGAGI (reference sequence). The CDR3 consists of 13 residues. CDR3 protein: CASSYATNQPQHF. In DNA form, the CDR3 reads TGTGCCAGCAGTTACGCTACAAATCAGCCCCAGCATTTT.

For this clonotype: One junction end disagrees with the germline gene, perhaps due to a read error. The chain employs TRBV7-9 and TRBJ2-1; TRBD1 might be the D (5 bases). This CDR3 has 14 amino acids. The germline V gene encodes CDR1 SEHNR and CDR2 FQNEAQ (reference sequence). CDR3 nucleotides: TGTGCCAGGAGCTCTTGGCAGGGCAGCCGTGAACAGTTCTTC. Translation: CARSSWQGSREQFF.

This clonotype was seen a few times. J is TRBJ1-3 and V is TRBV6-5, with 7 bases aligning to TRBD1. CDR3 length: 17 residues. V was pared by 0 bases and J by 7 bases, with 12 bases of the junction left unmatched. Germline V gene data show CDR1 as MNHEY and CDR2 as SVGAGI. Here the CDR3 reads CASSYSTPDRVWNTIYF. The CDR3 DNA sequence: TGTGCCAGCAGTTACTCCACCCCTGACAGGGTTTGGAACACCATATATTTT.

The chain links TRBV7-6 to TRBJ1-6; D may be TRBD1 (5 bases). CDR1 is SGHVS, CDR2 FNYEAQ, per germline. This CDR3 is built from 20 residues. Trimming cost V 0 bases and J 7 bases, with 25 bases left between them. This CDR3 is CASSLAGGGKGKPTNSPLHF. Here the CDR3 DNA reads TGTGCCAGCAGCTTAGCCGGGGGGGGGAAGGGGAAACCAACAAATTCACCCCTCCACTTT.

This clonotype was picked up a small number of times. The gene calls are TRBV5-1 and TRBJ1-1; tentatively, D is TRBD1 (6 bases). The CDR3 covers 13 residues. Deletions cut 4 bases from V and 7 bases from J, with 14 bases between. From germline, CDR1 is SGHRS and CDR2 YFSETQ. CDR3 sequence reads: CASSTRTDGEAFF. The CDR3 region has the DNA TGCGCCAGCAGCACCCGGACAGACGGTGAAGCTTTCTTT.

There are many counts of this clonotype. The chain combines TRBV20-1 with TRBJ2-1, with 8 bases matching TRBD1. Germline V gene sequence: CDR1 DFQATT, CDR2 SNEGSKA (reference sequence). Losses at the gene ends were 0 bases for V and 2 bases for J; bases not matched to a gene: 3. The CDR3 covers 15 residues. CDR3 region: CSARDLRGPYNEQFF. The CDR3, as DNA: TGCAGTGCTAGAGATCTCAGGGGGCCCTACAATGAGCAGTTCTTC.

Ten or more counts support this clonotype. The CDR3 here is CASSELREETQYF. CDR3 DNA: TGTGCCAGCAGCGAACTCAGGGAAGAGACCCAGTACTTC. The chain has TRBV14 and TRBJ2-5; possible D gene TRBD1, 5 bases. The CDR3 spans 13 residues. CDR1 and CDR2 from the germline V gene are SGHDN and FVKESK. V shed 5 bases and J shed 3 bases, with 10 bases lying between them.

The chain joins TRBV7-2 to TRBJ2-5, with D tentatively TRBD1 (6 bases). The CDR3 is made up of 14 amino acids. From germline, CDR1 is SGHTA and CDR2 FQGNSA. Trimming removed 5 bases from V and 4 bases from J, with 14 bases in between. CDR3 in amino acids: CASSPDSFRETQYF. The CDR3 DNA reads as TGTGCCAGCAGCCCGGACAGCTTTAGAGAGACCCAGTACTTC.